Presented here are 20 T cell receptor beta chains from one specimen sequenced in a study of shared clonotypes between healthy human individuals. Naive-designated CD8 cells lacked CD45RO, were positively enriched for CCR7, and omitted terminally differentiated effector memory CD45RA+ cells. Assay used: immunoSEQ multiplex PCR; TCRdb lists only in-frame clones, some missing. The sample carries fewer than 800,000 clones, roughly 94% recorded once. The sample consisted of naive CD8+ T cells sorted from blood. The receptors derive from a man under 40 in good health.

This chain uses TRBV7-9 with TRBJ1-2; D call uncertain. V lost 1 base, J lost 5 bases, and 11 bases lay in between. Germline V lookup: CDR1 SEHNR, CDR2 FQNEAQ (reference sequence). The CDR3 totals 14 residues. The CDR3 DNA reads TGTGCCAGCAGCTTAGAGTCAGGTCCTTATGGCTACACCTTC. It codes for CASSLESGPYGYTF.

CDR3 in DNA: TGCGCCAGCAGCCAAGCCCAGGGTAACCCCTTTTTTGCCTATGGCTACACCTTC. It translates to CASSQAQGNPFFAYGYTF. The J gene is TRBJ1-2, the V gene TRBV4-1; maybe TRBD1 (5 bases). The V end was cut by 1 base, the J end by 4 bases, with 22 bases between. Germline V gene sequence: CDR1 MGHRA, CDR2 YSYEKL. The CDR3 contains 18 residues.

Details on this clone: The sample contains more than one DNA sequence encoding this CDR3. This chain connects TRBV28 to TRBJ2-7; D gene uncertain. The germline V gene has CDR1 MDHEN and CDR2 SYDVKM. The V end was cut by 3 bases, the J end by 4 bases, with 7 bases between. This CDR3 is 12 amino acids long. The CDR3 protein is CASSLLRYEQYF. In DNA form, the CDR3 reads TGTGCCAGCAGTTTGCTCAGATACGAGCAGTACTTC.

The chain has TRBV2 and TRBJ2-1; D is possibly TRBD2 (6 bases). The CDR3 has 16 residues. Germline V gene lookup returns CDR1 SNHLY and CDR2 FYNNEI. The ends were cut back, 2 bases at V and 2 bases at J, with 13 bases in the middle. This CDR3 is CASSETLAKTYNEQFF. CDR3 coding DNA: TGTGCCAGCAGTGAAACCCTAGCGAAGACCTACAATGAGCAGTTCTTC.

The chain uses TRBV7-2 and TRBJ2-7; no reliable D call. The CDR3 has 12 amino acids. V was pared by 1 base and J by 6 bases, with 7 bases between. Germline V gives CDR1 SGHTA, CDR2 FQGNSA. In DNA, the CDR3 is TGTGCCAGCAGCTTAGAGGCGGCCGAGCAGTACTTC. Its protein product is CASSLEAAEQYF.

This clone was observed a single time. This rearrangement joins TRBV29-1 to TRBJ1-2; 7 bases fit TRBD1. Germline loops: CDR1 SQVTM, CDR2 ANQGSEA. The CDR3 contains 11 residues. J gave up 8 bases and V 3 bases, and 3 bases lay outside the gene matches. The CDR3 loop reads CSVDTGDGYTF. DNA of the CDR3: TGCAGCGTTGACACAGGGGACGGCTACACCTTC. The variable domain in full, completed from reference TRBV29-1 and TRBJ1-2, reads SAVISQKPSRDICQRGTSLTIQCQVDSQVTMMFWYRQQPGQSLTLIATANQGSEATYESGFVIDKFPISRPNLTFSTLTVSNMSPEDSSIYLCSVDTGDGYTFGSGTRLTVV.

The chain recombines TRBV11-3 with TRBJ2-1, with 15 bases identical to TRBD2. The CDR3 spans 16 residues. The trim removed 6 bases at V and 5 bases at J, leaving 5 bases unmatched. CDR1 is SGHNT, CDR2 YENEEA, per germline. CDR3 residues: CASSRTSGRADNEQFF. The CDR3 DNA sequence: TGTGCCAGCAGTCGGACTAGCGGGAGGGCCGACAATGAGCAGTTCTTC.

CDR3 loop: CASSLVGGNQPQHF. The CDR3 DNA reads TGTGCCAGCAGCTTAGTAGGGGGCAATCAGCCCCAGCATTTT. This chain joins TRBV7-6 and TRBJ1-5, with a tentative D call TRBD1 (5 bases). The CDR3 has 14 amino acids. The V gene's germline CDR1 is SGHVS and CDR2 FNYEAQ. The V gene lost 1 base and the J gene lost 2 bases, with 6 bases spanning the gap.

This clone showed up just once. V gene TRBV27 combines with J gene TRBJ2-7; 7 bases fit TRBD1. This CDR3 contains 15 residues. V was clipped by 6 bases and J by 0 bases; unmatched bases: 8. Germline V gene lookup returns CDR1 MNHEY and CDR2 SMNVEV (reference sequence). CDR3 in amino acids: CASRPTQGSSYEQYF. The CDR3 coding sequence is TGTGCCAGCAGGCCAACACAGGGGAGCTCCTACGAGCAGTACTTC.

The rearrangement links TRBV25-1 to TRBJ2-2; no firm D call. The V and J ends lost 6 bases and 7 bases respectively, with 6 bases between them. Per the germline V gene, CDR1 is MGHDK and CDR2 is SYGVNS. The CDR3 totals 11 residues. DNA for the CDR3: TGTGCCAGCAGAGAGGTCGGGGAGCTGTTTTTT. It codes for CASREVGELFF.

The CDR3 bases are TGTGCTAGTGGTTTGGCCTCCGAGGAGCTGTTTTTT. Amino acids: CASGLASEELFF. V usage is TRBV12-5 and J usage is TRBJ2-2; D unclear. Between the trimmed V and J ends, which lost 1 base and 10 bases, there was a span of 7 bases. The CDR3 covers 12 residues. The germline CDR1 and CDR2 sequences are LGHNT and FRNRAP.

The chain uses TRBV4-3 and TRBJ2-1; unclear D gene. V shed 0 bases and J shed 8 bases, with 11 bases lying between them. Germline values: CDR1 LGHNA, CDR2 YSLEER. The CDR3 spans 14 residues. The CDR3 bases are TGCGCCAGCAGCCAAGAACGGTGGGCCTATGAGCAGTTCTTC. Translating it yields CASSQERWAYEQFF.

Here the CDR3 reads CRPGNEQYF. The DNA of the CDR3 is TGCAGACCCGGGAACGAGCAGTACTTC. V usage is TRBV20-1 and J usage is TRBJ2-7, with a possible D match to TRBD2 (5 bases). This CDR3 region has 9 residues. The V gene's germline CDR1 is DFQATT and CDR2 SNEGSKA (reference sequence).

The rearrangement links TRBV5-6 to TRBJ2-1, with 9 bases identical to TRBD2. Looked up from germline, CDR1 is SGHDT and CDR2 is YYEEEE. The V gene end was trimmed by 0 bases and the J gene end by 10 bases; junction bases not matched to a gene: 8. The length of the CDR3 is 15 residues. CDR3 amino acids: CASSLETSGYREQFF. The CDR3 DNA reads TGTGCCAGCAGCTTGGAGACTAGCGGTTACAGGGAGCAGTTCTTC.

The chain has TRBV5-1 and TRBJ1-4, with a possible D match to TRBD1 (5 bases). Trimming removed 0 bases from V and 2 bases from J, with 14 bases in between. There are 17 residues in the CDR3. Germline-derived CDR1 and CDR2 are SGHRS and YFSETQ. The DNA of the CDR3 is TGCGCCAGCAGCTTGGTCTCAGGGCGGATCACTAATGAAAAACTGTTTTTT. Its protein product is CASSLVSGRITNEKLFF.

The CDR3 region is CASRAGMYNEQFF. CDR3 bases: TGTGCCAGCCGCGCGGGGATGTACAATGAGCAGTTCTTC. The V call is TRBV6-1, the J call TRBJ2-1; D is perhaps TRBD2 (6 bases). Trimming left V 8 bases short and J 4 bases short, with 12 bases between. This CDR3 is built from 13 residues. The germline CDR1 and CDR2 sequences are MNHNS and SASEGT.

The CDR3 sequence is CASSSGTGLSRGYTF. CDR3 DNA sequence: TGTGCCAGCAGCTCCGGGACAGGGCTTTCCCGTGGCTACACCTTC. The chain links TRBV13 to TRBJ1-2; 9 bases align to TRBD1. The CDR3 runs to 15 residues. The junction had 10 bases not matched to a gene; V was cut back by 4 bases and J by 7 bases. Germline-derived CDR1 and CDR2 are PRHDT and FYEKMQ (reference sequence).

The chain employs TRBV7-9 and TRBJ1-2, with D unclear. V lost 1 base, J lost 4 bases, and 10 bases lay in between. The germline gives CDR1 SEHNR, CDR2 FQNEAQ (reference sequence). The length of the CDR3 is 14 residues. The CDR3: CASSLVPEPYGYTF. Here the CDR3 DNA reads TGTGCCAGCAGCTTAGTTCCAGAGCCCTATGGCTACACCTTC. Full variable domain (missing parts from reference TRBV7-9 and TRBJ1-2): DTGVSQNPRHKITKRGQNVTFRCDPISEHNRLYWYRQTLGQGPEFLTYFQNEAQLEKSRLLSDRFSAERPKGSFSTLEIQRTEQGDSAMYLCASSLVPEPYGYTFGSGTRLTVV.

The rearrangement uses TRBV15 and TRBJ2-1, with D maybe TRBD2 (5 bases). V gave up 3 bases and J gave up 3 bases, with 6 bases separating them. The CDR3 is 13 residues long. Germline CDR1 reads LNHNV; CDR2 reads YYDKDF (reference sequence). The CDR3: CATSRRDYNEQFF. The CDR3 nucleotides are TGTGCCACCAGCAGGAGGGACTACAATGAGCAGTTCTTC.

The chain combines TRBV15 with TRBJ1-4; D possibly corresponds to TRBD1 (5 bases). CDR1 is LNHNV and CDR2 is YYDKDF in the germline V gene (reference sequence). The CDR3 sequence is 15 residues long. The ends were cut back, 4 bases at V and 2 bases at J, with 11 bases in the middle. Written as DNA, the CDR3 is TGTGCCACCAGCATCGGGGGAATGACTAATGAAAAACTGTTTTTT. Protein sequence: CATSIGGMTNEKLFF.